This TCR beta chain was sequenced in a study of blood T cell repertoires in COVID-19. As for the study in general: Researchers got acute and convalescent COVID-19 samples from the United States, Italy and Spain. From T cells, B-cell-depleted T cells, or PBMCs came the material, which was cDNA or gDNA.

Per the authors' pipeline: It was from reference gene primer amplification that nucleated cell counts were estimated. Sequencing used immunoSEQ multiplex PCR; TCRdb keeps in-frame clones, though not all of them. The V and J calls and clone size come from that table; D and trimming were worked out from the DNA. The data contain under 250,000 clones, more than 80% of them seen just once; the ten biggest clones take up roughly 2.7%. During active infection, Seattle patients enrolled and were then monitored through disease. Germline CDR1 reads MDHEN; CDR2 reads SYDVKM. V was trimmed by 6 bases and J by 0 bases, leaving 9 bases between them. This CDR3 comprises 14 residues.

Material: peripheral blood. The rearrangement uses TRBV28 and TRBJ1-3; TRBD1 is a possible D gene (6 bases). The TCR was taken from a man aged 25-45 years with COVID-19, enrolled during active disease. CDR3 nucleotide sequence: TGTGCCAGCAGCTCGACAGGCTCTGGAAACACCATATATTTT. It is translated as CASSSTGSGNTIYF.